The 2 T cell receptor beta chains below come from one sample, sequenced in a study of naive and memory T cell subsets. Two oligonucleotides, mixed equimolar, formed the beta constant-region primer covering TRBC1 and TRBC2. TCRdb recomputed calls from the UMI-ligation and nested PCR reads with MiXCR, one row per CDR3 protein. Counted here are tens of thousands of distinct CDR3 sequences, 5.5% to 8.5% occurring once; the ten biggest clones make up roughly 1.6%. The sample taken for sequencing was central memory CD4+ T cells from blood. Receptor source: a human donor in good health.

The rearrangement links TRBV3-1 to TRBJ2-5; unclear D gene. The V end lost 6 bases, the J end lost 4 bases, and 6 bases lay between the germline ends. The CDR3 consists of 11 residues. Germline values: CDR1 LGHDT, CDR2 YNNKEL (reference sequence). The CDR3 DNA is TGTGCCAGCAGAGAAACAGAGACCCAGTACTTC. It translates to CASRETETQYF.

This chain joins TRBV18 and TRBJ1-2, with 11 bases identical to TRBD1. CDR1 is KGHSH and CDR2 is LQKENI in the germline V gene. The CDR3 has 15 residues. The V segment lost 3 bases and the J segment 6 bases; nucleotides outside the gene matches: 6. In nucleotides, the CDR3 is TGTGCCAGCTCACCGTACCGGGACAGGGGGGATGGCTACACCTTC. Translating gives CASSPYRDRGDGYTF.